Listed here are 19 T cell receptor beta chains from one sample, sequenced in a study of OX40 agonist ivuxolimab in advanced cancers. The library was built by means of the immunoSEQ multiplex PCR assay. TCRdb re-hosts the immuneACCESS table, in-frame sequences only. Its copies lack some clones; in the studies checked, an unresolved V gene accounts for under half of them, and the cause for the rest is not known. Present in this sample are 60,000 to 75,000 clones, around 93% of which were seen just once. Of the sample, under 15% is held by the ten largest clones. The sample consisted of CD4+ or CD8+ T cells sorted from blood, taken in a trial of the OX40 agonist ivuxolimab. The origin of the receptors is an adult with an advanced solid tumor such as melanoma, head and neck, liver or kidney cancer.

V usage is TRBV7-9 and J usage is TRBJ1-2; 8 bases fit TRBD1. V trimming: 4 bases; J trimming: 2 bases; junction bases outside the gene matches: 3. Germline values: CDR1 SEHNR, CDR2 FQNEAQ (reference sequence). The CDR3 covers 14 residues. The CDR3 DNA reads as TGTGCCAGCAGCTCCGCAGGGGGCAACTATGGCTACACCTTC. This codes for CASSSAGGNYGYTF.

V usage is TRBV5-4 and J usage is TRBJ2-7, with 7 bases identical to TRBD2. V lost 0 bases and J lost 7; bases outside the gene matches: 7. This CDR3 contains 14 residues. Looked up from germline, CDR1 is SGHNT and CDR2 is YYREEE (reference sequence). The chain's CDR3 is CASSLDAGAWEQYF. The CDR3 region has the DNA TGTGCCAGCAGCTTGGACGCGGGAGCGTGGGAGCAGTACTTC. Full variable domain (outside the CDR3, taken from reference TRBV5-4 and TRBJ2-7): ETGVTQSPTHLIKTRGQQVTLRCSSQSGHNTVSWYQQALGQGPQFIFQYYREEENGRGNFPPRFSGLQFPNYSSELNVNALELDDSALYLCASSLDAGAWEQYFGPGTRLTVT.

The gene calls are TRBV29-1 and TRBJ2-7, with D perhaps matching TRBD1 or TRBD2 (5 bases each). The CDR3 length is 16 residues. V lost 6 bases, J lost 0 bases, and 21 bases lay in between. Germline CDR1 reads SQVTM; CDR2 reads ANQGSEA. CDR3 amino acids: CSVLMLGTASSYEQYF. The CDR3 DNA sequence: TGCAGCGTCCTCATGCTCGGGACCGCGAGCTCCTACGAGCAGTACTTC.

The CDR3: CASRATGQETQYF. The DNA of the CDR3 is TGTGCCAGCAGGGCGACAGGGCAAGAGACCCAGTACTTC. The chain uses TRBV7-3 and TRBJ2-5; TRBD1 agrees at 7 bases. Germline V gene data show CDR1 as SGHTA and CDR2 as FQGTGA. CDR3 length: 13 amino acids. V shed 6 bases and J 2 bases; nucleotides not matched to a gene: 3.

V gene TRBV19 combines with J gene TRBJ1-1; a possible D gene is TRBD1 (5 bases). Germline CDR1 LNHDA, CDR2 SQIVND (reference sequence). V lost 3 bases, J lost 2 bases, and 10 bases lay in between. This CDR3 has 14 amino acids. CDR3 DNA: TGTGCCAGTAGTATGTATACAGGAAACACTGAAGCTTTCTTT. This encodes CASSMYTGNTEAFF.

The gene calls are TRBV4-1 and TRBJ2-5; 7 nucleotides match TRBD1. The CDR3 runs 15 residues. Germline CDR1 and CDR2: MGHRA and YSYEKL. V gave up 0 bases and J gave up 5 bases; unmatched junction bases: 6. DNA of the CDR3: TGCGCCAGCAGCCAAGATCAGGGGGTGGAGGAGACCCAGTACTTC. Translated, it gives CASSQDQGVEETQYF.

The V and J genes are TRBV6-5 and TRBJ1-1; TRBD1 matches at 8 bases. The germline V gene encodes CDR1 MNHEY and CDR2 SVGAGI. The CDR3 runs to 15 residues. J lost 0 bases, V lost 6 bases, and 6 bases had no gene match. The CDR3 sequence is CASRARDRMNTEAFF. CDR3 sequence (DNA): TGTGCCAGCAGGGCCCGGGACAGGATGAACACTGAAGCTTTCTTT.

By proportion, this clone is medium-sized. This sequence joins TRBV27 and TRBJ1-1; D remains ambiguous. This CDR3 region has 13 residues. The V gene lost 6 bases and the J gene lost 1 base, with 9 bases spanning the gap. The V gene's germline CDR1 is MNHEY and CDR2 SMNVEV (reference sequence). CDR3: CASRVLGNTEAFF. For the CDR3, the DNA is TGTGCCAGCAGGGTGCTGGGGAACACTGAAGCTTTCTTT.

The chain has TRBV13 and TRBJ1-1, with D uncertain. The V end lost 2 bases, the J end lost 6 bases, and 7 bases lay between the germline ends. The V gene's germline CDR1 is PRHDT and CDR2 FYEKMQ (reference sequence). There are 12 residues in the CDR3. This CDR3 is CASSLRRAEAFF. The CDR3 coding sequence is TGTGCCAGCAGCTTACGTAGGGCTGAAGCTTTCTTT.

This clone is labeled medium-sized. The chain uses TRBV5-1 and TRBJ2-2; tentative D call: TRBD1 (6 bases). The CDR3 has 14 residues. With 9 bases removed from V and 3 bases from J, the gap between germline ends came to 15 bases. The germline V gene has CDR1 SGHRS and CDR2 YFSETQ. As DNA, the CDR3 is TGCGCCACCGAGGTGGGGGCAGACACCGGGGAGCTGTTTTTT. This gives the protein CATEVGADTGELFF.

The chain links TRBV7-9 to TRBJ2-7, with TRBD1 matching 7 bases. Germline V CDR1 and CDR2: SEHNR, FQNEAQ (reference sequence). Unmatched junction bases numbered 13, after V lost 7 bases and J lost 7 bases. The CDR3 has 14 amino acids. CDR3 nucleotide sequence: TGTGCCAGCAAGACCCCAGGGACAGCCGGGGAGCAGTACTTC. It codes for CASKTPGTAGEQYF.

The chain has TRBV4-1 and TRBJ2-7, with 9 bases lining up with TRBD2. Germline values: CDR1 MGHRA, CDR2 YSYEKL. This CDR3 comprises 15 residues. Losses at the gene ends were 2 bases for V and 4 bases for J; bases not matched to a gene: 6. In DNA, the CDR3 is TGCGCCAGCAGCCAACTTGCGGGGGGGCTGTACGAGCAGTACTTC. Amino acids: CASSQLAGGLYEQYF.

The chain has TRBV11-1 and TRBJ1-2, with D unresolved. V was clipped by 2 bases and J by 2 bases, with 6 bases between them. Germline lookup yields CDR1 SGHAT and CDR2 FQDESV (reference sequence). CDR3 length: 13 residues. CDR3 protein: CASSLTPNYGYTF. The CDR3 coding sequence is TGTGCCAGCAGCTTAACCCCAAACTATGGCTACACCTTC.

The J gene is TRBJ1-5, the V gene TRBV4-1; D is perhaps TRBD1 (6 bases). The germline CDR1 and CDR2 sequences are MGHRA and YSYEKL. This CDR3 is 16 amino acids long. Trimming cost V 5 bases and J 5 bases, with 19 bases left between them. The DNA for the CDR3 is TGCGCCAGCAGCGAAGGTAAGGGGGGCCCAGATCAGCCCCAGCATTTT. It specifies CASSEGKGGPDQPQHF.

V usage is TRBV9 and J usage is TRBJ2-1, with a weak D call TRBD1 (5 bases). V lost 4 bases and J 5 bases, leaving 13 bases between the germline ends. The CDR3 is made up of 14 amino acids. Germline V gene data show CDR1 as SGDLS and CDR2 as YYNGEE. This CDR3 is CASSPWTLNNEQFF. DNA for the CDR3: TGTGCCAGCAGCCCATGGACACTGAACAATGAGCAGTTCTTC.

The chain recombines TRBV5-6 with TRBJ1-1; a weak D match, TRBD1 (6 bases). Trimming removed 0 bases from V and 3 bases from J, with 9 bases in between. This CDR3 has 14 amino acids. Germline V gene sequence: CDR1 SGHDT, CDR2 YYEEEE. Written as DNA, the CDR3 is TGTGCCAGCAGCTTGGCCGGGGGCTACACTGAAGCTTTCTTT. This sequence encodes CASSLAGGYTEAFF.

The chain employs TRBV2 and TRBJ2-7, with TRBD1 as a possible D gene (6 bases). Trimming removed 0 bases from V and 0 bases from J, with 12 bases in between. The CDR3 runs 16 residues. Per the germline V gene, CDR1 is SNHLY and CDR2 is FYNNEI. CDR3 loop: CASSEALTGFSYEQYF. In DNA, the CDR3 is TGTGCCAGCAGTGAAGCGCTAACAGGGTTCTCCTACGAGCAGTACTTC.

The chain is built from TRBV4-1 and TRBJ1-2; unclear D gene. There are 15 residues in the CDR3. Germline CDR1 MGHRA, CDR2 YSYEKL. V was pared by 0 bases and J by 1 base, with 9 bases between. The CDR3 region is CASSQDRYFNYGYTF. The CDR3 DNA reads as TGCGCCAGCAGCCAAGACAGATATTTTAACTATGGCTACACCTTC.

J is TRBJ1-6 and V is TRBV9; no definite D call. Trimming took 0 bases from V and 10 from J, leaving 5 bases between them. Per germline, CDR1 SGDLS and CDR2 YYNGEE. CDR3 length: 12 residues. CDR3 amino acids: CASSVGSSPLHF. The CDR3 DNA reads as TGTGCCAGCAGCGTAGGATCCTCACCCCTCCACTTT.